Below, 12 T cell receptor beta chains from the same sample are listed, as sequenced in a study of human T cells and chemical hapten exposure (dated by TCRdb to about 2021). Libraries were prepared through 5' RACE. The run used an Illumina MiSeq. TCRdb reprocessed the public reads (quality trimming at Q25 with fastp, clone calling with MiXCR) and kept in-frame beta chains. All rows with the same CDR3 protein become a single entry with the most common DNA and genes. In this sample the table shows about 140,000 distinct CDR3 sequences, 4.1% of which occur a single time. Together, the top ten hold 1.3% to 1.5% of the sample. Total RNA was isolated from unfractionated whole blood collected in Tempus Blood RNA tubes. These receptors all stem from a female donor in good health.

The chain links TRBV10-3 to TRBJ2-5; 7 bases match TRBD1. Germline V gives CDR1 ENHRY, CDR2 SYGVKD. Losses at the gene ends were 5 bases for V and 1 base for J; bases not matched to a gene: 7. The CDR3 sequence is 15 residues long. This CDR3 reads CAISPTGFSQETQYF. The DNA for the CDR3 is TGTGCCATCAGTCCGACAGGGTTCTCCCAAGAGACCCAGTACTTC.

A word on this clonotype: A much larger clone is a single base away; this may be a read error. This chain connects TRBV11-1 to TRBJ2-1, with D uncertain. Looked up from germline, CDR1 is SGHAT and CDR2 is FQDESV (reference sequence). The length of the CDR3 is 15 residues. CDR3 coding DNA: TGTGCCAGCAAATTTACCAGGAGCTCCTACAATGAGCGGTTCTTC. Its protein is CASKFTRSSYNERFF.

This clonotype has ten or more counts. The V call is TRBV2, the J call TRBJ1-1; D is ambiguous. This CDR3 is built from 13 residues. Germline V gene lookup returns CDR1 SNHLY and CDR2 FYNNEI. Trimming left V 11 bases short and J 1 base short, with 14 bases between. CDR3 region: CADNSRQNTEAFF. CDR3 nucleotides: TGTGCCGACAACTCCAGACAGAACACTGAAGCTTTCTTT.

This clonotype was picked up a small number of times. The V and J genes are TRBV7-8 and TRBJ2-5; D gene unclear. The length of the CDR3 is 17 residues. V lost 1 base to trimming and J lost 0 bases, with 15 bases between them. Germline CDR1 and CDR2: SGHVS and FQNEAQ. CDR3 in DNA: TGTGCCAGCAGCTTAGTTACACCACTACCTAACCAAGAGACCCAGTACTTC. This codes for CASSLVTPLPNQETQYF.

The chain recombines TRBV30 with TRBJ2-5, with 7 bases lining up with TRBD2. Losses at the gene ends were 2 bases for V and 2 bases for J; bases not matched to a gene: 11. This CDR3 is 16 amino acids long. Germline CDR1 and CDR2: GTSNPN and SVGIG (reference sequence). CDR3: CAWSPLERGRQETQYF. The DNA for the CDR3 is TGTGCCTGGAGTCCCCTTGAGCGGGGTCGTCAAGAGACCCAGTACTTC.

This clonotype occurred a few times. The chain employs TRBV6-5 and TRBJ2-7; 7 bases are a match to TRBD2. J was trimmed by 0 bases and V by 0 bases; bases with no gene match: 2. From germline, CDR1 is MNHEY and CDR2 SVGAGI. The CDR3 totals 15 residues. Written as DNA, the CDR3 is TGTGCCAGCAGTTACTCGGGAGGGAGCTCCTACGAGCAGTACTTC. Amino acid sequence: CASSYSGGSSYEQYF.

There are many counts of this clonotype. V gene TRBV4-3 combines with J gene TRBJ2-1, with 8 bases aligning to TRBD2. This CDR3 is built from 17 residues. The germline gives CDR1 LGHNA, CDR2 YSLEER. With V trimmed by 1 base and J by 2 bases, 7 bases remained unmatched. The CDR3 coding sequence is TGCGCCAGCAGCCAAGGGAATATCGGGGGGGCCTACAATGAGCAGTTCTTC. Protein sequence: CASSQGNIGGAYNEQFF.

This clonotype was counted ten times or more. This chain connects TRBV27 to TRBJ1-5, with D unclear. Trimming took 8 bases from V and 9 from J, leaving 8 bases between them. This CDR3 region has 10 residues. The V gene's germline CDR1 is MNHEY and CDR2 SMNVEV (reference sequence). The CDR3 here is CASQAGPQHF. CDR3 coding DNA: TGTGCCAGCCAAGCGGGGCCCCAGCATTTT.

V and J are TRBV29-1 and TRBJ2-5, with D perhaps assigned TRBD1 or TRBD2 (6 bases each). CDR3 length: 11 amino acids. Germline CDR1 is SQVTM and CDR2 is ANQGSEA. CDR3 nucleotide sequence: TGCTCGGGGGCAGTCCAAGAGACCCAGTACTTC. Residues: CSGAVQETQYF.

At least ten counts were recorded for this clonotype. The V call is TRBV12-3 or TRBV12-4, the J call TRBJ2-7; no clear D. The CDR3 has 14 amino acids. V lost 6 bases, J lost 7 bases, and 19 bases lay in between. The CDR3: CASRSGPGLVEQYF. The CDR3 DNA is TGTGCCAGCAGGTCCGGACCAGGTCTGGTTGAGCAGTACTTC.

In its sample, this clonotype was seen many times. This chain connects TRBV20-1 to TRBJ2-5; D might be TRBD2 (6 bases). V lost 0 bases, J lost 7 bases, and 12 bases lay in between. This CDR3 spans 13 amino acids. Germline CDR1 is DFQATT and CDR2 is SNEGSKA (reference sequence). CDR3 sequence (DNA): TGCAGTGCTAGAGAAAAGAGCGGGTGGACCCAGTACTTC. It encodes CSAREKSGWTQYF.

In its sample, this clonotype was seen a few times. The J gene is TRBJ1-1, the V gene TRBV15; D is perhaps TRBD1 (5 bases). Deletions cut 0 bases from V and 6 bases from J, with 14 bases between. Germline V gives CDR1 LNHNV, CDR2 YYDKDF (reference sequence). This CDR3 comprises 15 residues. CDR3 nucleotides: TGTGCCACCAGCAGAGAAACAGGCGTCCTGGCTGAAGCTTTCTTT. It is translated as CATSRETGVLAEAFF.